The entry that follows covers one T cell receptor (beta chain) sequence. Profiling relied on immunoSEQ multiplex PCR, and the TCRdb table lists in-frame clones only, not all of them. The sample includes roughly 30,000 clones, under 90% of them seen just once. The V and J ends lost 9 bases and 3 bases, in that order; junction bases with no gene match: 9. Per the germline V gene, CDR1 is SGHDT and CDR2 is YYEEEE. The CDR3 is 14 residues long. The data were obtained in a study of regulatory dendritic cells for organ transplantation. The sequenced material came from naive CD8+ T cells from blood. The subset here: CD45RA+ naive T cells. This receptor was identified in a human donor in good health. J is TRBJ1-3 and V is TRBV5-6; 7 bases are shared with TRBD1. CDR3 amino acids: CATSSGGVGNTIYF. The CDR3 DNA reads as TGTGCCACTTCTTCAGGGGGTGTTGGAAACACCATATATTTT.